This TCR beta chain derives from a study of metastatic and nonmetastatic thyroid tumors. CDR1 MNHNS and CDR2 SASEGT come from the germline V gene. CDR3 length: 14 residues. V lost 1 base and J lost 7; bases outside the gene matches: 6. TCRdb reassembled clones from the PCR reads with MiXCR. The table records about 14,000 clones, more than 25% of them present only once. Treatment of any kind had been given to no patient before thyroid surgery. This chain uses TRBV6-1 with TRBJ1-2, with 7 nucleotides matching TRBD1. Sequenced material: tumor tissue. This TCR was recovered from a female donor with papillary thyroid cancer or a benign thyroid nodule (not recorded which). Some clones in this sample may be carry-over from other donors' samples. CDR3 DNA: TGTGCCAGCAGTGAAGTAGACAGGGAAGGTGGCTACACCTTC. It encodes CASSEVDREGGYTF.